The entry below gives a single T cell receptor (beta chain) sequence along with its context. The CDR3 is 16 residues long. Germline values: CDR1 SGDLS, CDR2 YYNGEE. V lost 3 bases, J lost 6 bases, and 12 bases stayed unmatched. The sample originates from a study of blood T cell repertoires in COVID-19. As for the study in general: T cells, B-cell-depleted T cells, or PBMCs supplied cDNA or gDNA.

Across about two dozen US areas, participants ranged in age from about 18 to 100 years. In the original workflow: Using reference gene primer amplification, nucleated cell counts were estimated. Assay: immunoSEQ multiplex PCR; the TCRdb copy retains only in-frame clones and omits some. V and J calls and clone size follow that table, whereas D and trimming were derived from the DNA. The sample yields about 250,000 clones, over 75% seen once. The receptor's source is a woman aged 18-30 years who had recovered from COVID-19. Specimen: PBMCs or T cells enriched from blood (not recorded which). The chain recombines TRBV9 with TRBJ1-5, with TRBD1 matching over 7 bases. In nucleotides, the CDR3 is TGTGCCAGCAGCGAGCCCAGGGACAGAGGGAGTCAGCCCCAGCATTTT. This encodes CASSEPRDRGSQPQHF. Full variable domain (missing parts from reference TRBV9 and TRBJ1-5): DSGVTQTPKHLITATGQRVTLRCSPRSGDLSVYWYQQSLDQGLQFLIQYYNGEERAKGNILERFSAQQFPDLHSELNLSSLELGDSALYFCASSEPRDRGSQPQHFGDGTRLSIL.